This T cell receptor beta chain comes out of a study of identical twins (TCRdb year 2016). About the investigation overall: To test whether fetal clonotypes persist, this study deep-sequenced TCR alpha and beta repertoires from monozygotic twins, from unrelated adults of various ages, and from cord blood. Replicate twin experiments were performed at different times using different library preparation protocols to rule out contamination. On the study overall, not on this receptor specifically: Fewer insertions were carried by abundant cord blood beta clonotypes, a similar but weaker trend appeared in young adult naive repertoires, and no such trend appeared in memory repertoires. A weaker excess of twin sharing was found in beta out-of-frame sequences because the signal-to-noise ratio was lowered by fewer shared sequences. Because the same donors could not be followed over many years, the conclusions depended on cross-sectional statistical analysis. Compared with coincidental sharing between unrelated individuals, out-of-frame TCR alpha sequences shared between twins showed an excess of sequences with low generation probability. Invariant T cells such as MAIT and iNKT could partly confound zero-insertion analyses, though diverse VJ usage argued against this for most clonotypes. In monozygotic twins, out-of-frame TCR alpha sharing was systematically underestimated by recombination models, although the models agreed with sharing between unrelated individuals.

The receptor library was made with 5' RACE. Reads for this sample came from an Illumina HiSeq 2000. A universal primer binding site was introduced by template switching, and a unique molecular identifier was present in the final cDNA, enabling accurate counting of TCR cDNA molecules. Specific primers in the conserved constant-segment region were used to synthesize first-strand cDNA for TCR alpha and beta chains. To control for contamination, each cDNA library was double barcoded with a SMART-Mk sample barcode plus Illumina barcodes. TruSeq adapter sequences along with Illumina sample barcodes were introduced in two successive PCR steps. The Illumina HiSeq platform was used with custom primers to sequence TCR alpha and beta cDNA libraries. In the source study's methods: MiGEC was used to process raw reads and extract unique molecular identifiers, and MiXCR was used to find CDR3 positions. Recombination models were inferred per individual with the repgenHMM and IGoR tools using an EM algorithm. The tcR package in R was used for shared clonotype analysis, with sharing normalized by the product of cloneset sizes. To study raw recombination free of thymic and clonal selection effects, out-of-frame nonproductive sequences were analyzed. Clones were called with MiXCR by TCRdb after fastp trimmed the public reads at Q25, and only in-frame beta chains were retained. Rows are combined by CDR3 protein, so each entry shows the most common genes and DNA. These V and J calls originate from TCRdb's pipeline instead of the authors' own analysis. In this sample the table shows 500,000 to 600,000 distinct CDR3 sequences, around 20% of which occur a single time. The ten top clones hold under 0.95% of the sample.

Reading from cysteine to phenylalanine, the CDR3 counts 13 amino acids. Only the CDR3 DNA stays, 39 bases, in frame from base 1. V sheds 3 bases and J sheds 2 bases, leaving 8 bases between their ends. CDR1 and CDR2 are read off the germline V gene as ENHRY and SYGVKD. On this clonotype: The clone's antigen remains unknown. No base-level quality is on record; no much larger clone is a single base apart.

Every donor was a healthy Caucasian. Three pairs of female monozygotic twins, all aged about 18 to 29 years, were included in the twin cohort. CD4+ and CD8+ T cell populations were isolated with positive isolation kits from Invitrogen. This same sample was also taken into another study, of T cells expressing NK-cell markers. The second study reports: TCR beta-chain repertoires were profiled in sorted CD3+CD56+NKG2C+, CD3+CD56+NKG2C- and CD3+CD56-NKG2C+ T-cell subsets from several donors. Among the eight sequenced donors, seven were HCMV-seropositive and one was HCMV-seronegative. In several experiments an anti-gammadeltaTCR antibody was added to restrict sorting to alphabetaTCR-expressing T cells. In roughly 6 donors, the dominant CD3+CD56+NKG2C+ clonotypes were among the top 10 CD8+ clonotypes and accounted for roughly 1.0-7.0% of CD8+ T cells. Those dominant clonotypes were again the most abundant among CD3+CD56-NKG2C+ cells in several donors, at about 28.3-60.1%. Whether the expanded NKG2C-expressing T cell clones were specific for HCMV antigens remained unclear. The study sequenced eight donors, all healthy volunteers chosen at random: three men and five women. A commercial ELISA kit detecting HCMV-specific IgG in serum was used to determine HCMV serostatus. Reads were demultiplexed and grouped by UMI with MIGEC, and clonotypes were assembled and quantified with MiTCR. To remove erroneous sequences, TCR cDNA sequences were retained only when supported by two or more reads. Downstream repertoire analysis used the tcR package, and clonotypes were matched across fractions by CDR3 nucleotide sequence plus V segment. VDJmatch was used to annotate antigen specificity against VDJdb, with one amino acid substitution in CDR3 allowed.

What was sequenced was CD4+ T cells sorted from blood. The clonotype comes from a woman under 30 in good health. The chain uses TRBV10-3 and TRBJ2-7, with TRBD1 perhaps the D gene, on 6 matching bases. The CDR3 here reads CAISERQAYEQYF. The DNA reads as follows: TGTGCCATCAGTGAACGACAGGCCTACGAGCAGTACTTC.